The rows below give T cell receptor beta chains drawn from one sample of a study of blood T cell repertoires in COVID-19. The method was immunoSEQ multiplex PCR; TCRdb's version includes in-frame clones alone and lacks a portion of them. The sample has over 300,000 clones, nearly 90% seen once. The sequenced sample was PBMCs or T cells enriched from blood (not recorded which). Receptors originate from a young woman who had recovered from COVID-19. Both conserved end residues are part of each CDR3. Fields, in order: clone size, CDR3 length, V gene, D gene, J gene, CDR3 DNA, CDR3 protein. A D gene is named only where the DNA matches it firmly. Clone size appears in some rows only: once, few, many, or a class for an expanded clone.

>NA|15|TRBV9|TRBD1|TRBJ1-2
TGTGCCAGCAGCCCCGGGACAGGGGCCGTCTATGGCTACACCTTC
CASSPGTGAVYGYTF
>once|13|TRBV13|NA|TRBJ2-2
TGTGCCAGCAGCTCCACAGGAACCGGGGAGCTGTTTTTT
CASSSTGTGELFF
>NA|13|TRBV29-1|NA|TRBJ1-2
TGCAGCGTTGAGCACGACAGCAGGGGTGGCTACACCTTC
CSVEHDSRGGYTF
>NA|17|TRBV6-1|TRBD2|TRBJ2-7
TGTGCCAGCAGTGAAGCGTGGGCGGGGGGCGTCTCCTACGAGCAGTACTTC
CASSEAWAGGVSYEQYF
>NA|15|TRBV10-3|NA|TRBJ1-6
TGTGCCACTCAGCCAGCGAGCTCCTATAATTCACCCCTCCACTTT
CATQPASSYNSPLHF
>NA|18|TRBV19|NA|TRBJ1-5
TGTGCCAGTAGTACTCGCTTGGATTTAGGGAGGTTCCATCAGCCCCAGCATTTT
CASSTRLDLGRFHQPQHF
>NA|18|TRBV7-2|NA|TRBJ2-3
TGTGCCAGCAGCCCACGGGGGGCAGGGAAGGGTAGCACAGATACGCAGTATTTT
CASSPRGAGKGSTDTQYF
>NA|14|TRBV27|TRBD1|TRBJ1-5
TGTGCCAGCAGTTTTCAGGGGGACAATCAGCCCCAGCATTTT
CASSFQGDNQPQHF
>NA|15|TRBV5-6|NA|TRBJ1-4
TGTGCCAGCAGCTTGGCCGGGGCAGGAGGGGAAAAACTGTTTTTT
CASSLAGAGGEKLFF
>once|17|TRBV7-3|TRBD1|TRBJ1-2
TGTGCCAGCAGCTTATCCCCCGGGACAGGGATCGGCTATGGCTACACCTTC
CASSLSPGTGIGYGYTF
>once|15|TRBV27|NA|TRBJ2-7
TGTGCCAGCAGCCTTTTAGGCCAGGGCCCGTACGAGCAGTACTTC
CASSLLGQGPYEQYF
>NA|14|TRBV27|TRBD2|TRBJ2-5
TGTGCCAGCAGTCGACTAGCGGGGATCGAGACCCAGTACTTC
CASSRLAGIETQYF
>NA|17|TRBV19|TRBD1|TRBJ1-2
TGTGCCAGTAGTCCTTTACCGGGACAGGGATCTAACTATGGCTACACCTTC
CASSPLPGQGSNYGYTF
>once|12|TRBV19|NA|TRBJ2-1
TGTGCCAGTAGTATAGTTCGCGGAGAGCAGTTCTTC
CASSIVRGEQFF
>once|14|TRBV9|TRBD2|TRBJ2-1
TGTGCCAGCACTGCGGCGGGGGGGCCGTATGAGCAGTTCTTC
CASTAAGGPYEQFF
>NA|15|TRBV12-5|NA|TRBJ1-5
TGTGCTAGTGGTTTGGCGGGGGGGAACAATCAGCCCCAGCATTTT
CASGLAGGNNQPQHF
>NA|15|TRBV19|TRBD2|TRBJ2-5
TGTGCCACCACTTCTAGCGGGGGGATTGTAGAGACCCAGTACTTC
CATTSSGGIVETQYF
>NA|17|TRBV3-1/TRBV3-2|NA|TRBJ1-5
TGTGCCAGCAGCCAAAGCAGGGGCCTGGATAGCAATCAGCCCCAGCATTTT
CASSQSRGLDSNQPQHF
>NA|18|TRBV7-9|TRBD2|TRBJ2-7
TGTGCCAGCAGCTTAGCCCCGGGACTAGCGGATCAAAAATACGAGCAGTACTTC
CASSLAPGLADQKYEQYF
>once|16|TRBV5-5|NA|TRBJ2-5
TGTGCCAGCAGCCCATCCCGGGTGGTGGGTGGGGAGACCCAGTACTTC
CASSPSRVVGGETQYF
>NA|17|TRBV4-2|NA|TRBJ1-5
TGTGCCAGCAGCCAAGTTCGGGGGAGTATGGGCAATCAGCCCCAGCATTTT
CASSQVRGSMGNQPQHF
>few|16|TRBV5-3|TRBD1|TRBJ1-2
TGTGCCAGAAGCTACGGTACAGGGGGCTTCAACTATGGCTACACCTTC
CARSYGTGGFNYGYTF
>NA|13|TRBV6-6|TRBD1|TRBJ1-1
TGTGCCAGCAGTTCGGGCAGGGGGACTGAGGCTTTCTTT
CASSSGRGTEAFF
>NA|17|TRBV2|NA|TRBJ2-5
TGTGCCAGCAGCGCGACCGGTTGGGGGCCCCTGGGAGAGACCCAGTACTTC
CASSATGWGPLGETQYF
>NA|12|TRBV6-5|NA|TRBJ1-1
TGTGCCAGCAGTCCCCAGGACAAAGAAGCTTTCTTT
CASSPQDKEAFF
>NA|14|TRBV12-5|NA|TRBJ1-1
TGTGCTAGTGCCCCCTCCCGGGTCCCCTATGAAGCTTTCTTT
CASAPSRVPYEAFF
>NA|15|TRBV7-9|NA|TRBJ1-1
TGTGCCAGCAGCCCCCAACAGGGTATGAACACTGAAGCTTTCTTT
CASSPQQGMNTEAFF
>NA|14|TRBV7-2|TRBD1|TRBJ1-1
TGTGCCAGCAGCTACGGACAGGACTCGCCTGAAGCTTTCTTT
CASSYGQDSPEAFF
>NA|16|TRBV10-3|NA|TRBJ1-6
TGTGCCATCAGTGGAGGGACACTGGCGGAACATTCACCCCTCCACTTT
CAISGGTLAEHSPLHF
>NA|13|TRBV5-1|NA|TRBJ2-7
TGCGCCAGCAGCTACGACAGCCTCTACGAGCAGTACTTC
CASSYDSLYEQYF
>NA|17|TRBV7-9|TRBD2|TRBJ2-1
TGTGCCAGCAGCCCTCGACTTAGCGGGGGGGACTACGATGAGCAGTTCTTC
CASSPRLSGGDYDEQFF
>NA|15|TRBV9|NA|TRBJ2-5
TGTGCCAGCAGCGTAGGAGTGAACCCGAGGGAGACCCAGTACTTC
CASSVGVNPRETQYF
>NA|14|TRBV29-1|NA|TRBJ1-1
TGCAGCGTGCGGGGACGGATGACGAACACTGAAGCTTTCTTT
CSVRGRMTNTEAFF